This entry is about one TCR beta chain. Its antigen is unidentified. The donors (healthy individuals) were bone marrow donors. The data were obtained in a study of cytomegalovirus exposure and HLA in healthy donors. Overall study results and limits: Most TCR sequences were rare, but some public TCRs occurred in many donors. Researchers counted 150 to 200 TCR beta chains as cytomegalovirus-associated. A few of the chains that were CMV-associated were confirmed in vitro to be specific for CMV antigens.

The CDR3 extends over 15 amino acids. Germline V gene data show CDR1 as SGHDN and CDR2 as FVKESK. The V and J ends lost 2 bases and 5 bases, in that order; junction bases with no gene match: 5. The PCR made use of 60 Vbeta and 13 Jbeta primers. Profiling relied on immunoSEQ multiplex PCR, and the TCRdb table lists in-frame clones only, not all of them. The sample table includes roughly 110,000 clones. The chain is built from TRBV14 and TRBJ2-2; 7 bases are shared with TRBD1. The sequenced material came from PBMCs. The sequence came from a man aged 40-49 years in good health and CMV-seropositive. CDR3 sequence (DNA): TGTGCCAGCAGCCAATTAACAGGGGTTACCGGGGAGCTGTTTTTT. Protein: CASSQLTGVTGELFF.